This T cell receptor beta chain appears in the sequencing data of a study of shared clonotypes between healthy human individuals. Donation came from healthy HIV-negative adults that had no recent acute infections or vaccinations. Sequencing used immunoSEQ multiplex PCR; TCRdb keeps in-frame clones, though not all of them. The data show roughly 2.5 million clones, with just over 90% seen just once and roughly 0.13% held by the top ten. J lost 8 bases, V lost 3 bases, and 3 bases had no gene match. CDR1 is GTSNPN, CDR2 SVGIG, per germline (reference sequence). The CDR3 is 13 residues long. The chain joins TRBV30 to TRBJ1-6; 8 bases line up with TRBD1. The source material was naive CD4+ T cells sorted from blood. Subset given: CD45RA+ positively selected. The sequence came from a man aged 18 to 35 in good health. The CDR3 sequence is CAWSAQGDSPLHF. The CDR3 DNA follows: TGTGCCTGGAGCGCACAGGGGGATTCACCCCTCCACTTT.